One sample yielded the 31 T cell receptor beta chains listed below, sequenced in a study of T cell repertoires in cytomegalovirus infection. No antigen is known for these receptors. TCRdb re-derived calls from the reads in MiXCR, one entry per CDR3 protein. The sample has 100,000 to 150,000 distinct CDR3 sequences; about 24% are singletons. Input material: PBMCs, sequenced either directly or after in vitro stimulation (not recorded which). The receptors here all came from a human donor in good health (CMV status not recorded). Some clones in this sample may be carry-over from other donors' samples.

V and J are TRBV7-9 and TRBJ2-7; tentative D call: TRBD2 (6 bases). Germline CDR1 SEHNR, CDR2 FQNEAQ (reference sequence). This CDR3 region has 15 residues. The ends were cut back, 0 bases at V and 2 bases at J, with 11 bases in the middle. CDR3 residues: CASSLASGATYEQYV. The CDR3 DNA follows: TGTGCCAGCAGCTTAGCTAGCGGAGCGACCTACGAGCAGTACGTC.

There are a few counts of this clonotype. The CDR3 DNA reads TGTGCCAGCAACCAGGGGGGGCGAAACACCATATATTTT. This translates into CASNQGGRNTIYF. The V and J genes are TRBV12-3 or TRBV12-4 and TRBJ1-3; 7 bases agree with TRBD1. Trimming at V came to 7 bases and at J to 5 bases, leaving 5 bases not matched to a gene. This CDR3 has 13 amino acids.

The chain has TRBV29-1 and TRBJ2-3, with D tentatively TRBD2 (5 bases). The CDR3 contains 13 residues. Germline V gene data show CDR1 as SQVTM and CDR2 as ANQGSEA. The V end lost 6 bases, the J end lost 4 bases, and 14 bases lay between the germline ends. CDR3 sequence (DNA): TGCAGCGTCACAACTAGAGCGGCAGATACGCAGTATTTT. Its translation: CSVTTRAADTQYF.

The rearrangement links TRBV5-4 to TRBJ2-3; no firm D call. The V gene lost 0 bases and the J gene lost 1 base, with 9 bases spanning the gap. The CDR3 has 15 residues. Germline CDR1 SGHNT, CDR2 YYREEE (reference sequence). The CDR3 DNA is TGTGCCAGCAGCTTGGGCTTACTTCGCACAGATACGCAGTATTTT. As protein: CASSLGLLRTDTQYF.

In its sample, this clonotype was seen many times. As DNA, the CDR3 is TGTGCCAGCAGTCGTCTCATAAAAGCCTCCTACAATGAGCAGTTCTTC. Translated, it gives CASSRLIKASYNEQFF. V is TRBV11-2 and J is TRBJ2-1; unclear D gene. The length of the CDR3 is 16 residues. Germline V gene data show CDR1 as SGHAT and CDR2 as FQNNGV. Trimming removed 6 bases from V and 0 bases from J, with 15 bases in between.

This clonotype came up a few times. The chain uses TRBV24-1 and TRBJ1-1; TRBD1 might be the D (5 bases). The CDR3 covers 13 residues. V shed 7 bases and J shed 0 bases, with 8 bases lying between them. Germline CDR1 reads KGHDR; CDR2 reads SFDVKD. The CDR3 region has the DNA TGTGCCACCAGATCGACAGTGAACACTGAAGCTTTCTTT. Encoded protein: CATRSTVNTEAFF.

In regard to this clonotype: Its ends do not fully match the called genes, so a read error is possible. The chain uses TRBV7-6 and TRBJ2-5, with D hard to call. The CDR3 has 13 residues. Germline lookup yields CDR1 SGHVS and CDR2 FNYEAQ. The CDR3 loop is CASSLTTQETQYF. In DNA form, the CDR3 reads TGTGCTAGCAGCCTTACCACCCAAGAGACCCAGTACTTC.

The sample holds many counts of this clonotype. The chain recombines TRBV24-1 with TRBJ2-1, with TRBD2 matching 12 bases. The junction had 17 bases not matched to a gene; V was cut back by 4 bases and J by 5 bases. This CDR3 has 20 amino acids. Germline assignment: CDR1 KGHDR and CDR2 SFDVKD. CDR3: CATSDPLSSGRAPSHNEQFF. DNA for the CDR3: TGTGCCACCAGTGACCCCCTCTCTAGCGGGAGGGCCCCCTCGCACAATGAGCAGTTCTTC.

This clonotype was counted ten times or more. The chain recombines TRBV7-8 with TRBJ2-7, with 11 bases that match TRBD2. Unmatched junction bases numbered 5, after V lost 1 base and J lost 6 bases. The CDR3 is made up of 15 amino acids. Germline CDR1 reads SGHVS; CDR2 reads FQNEAQ. DNA for the CDR3: TGTGCCAGCAGCTTAGGGCTAGCGGGAGGAAGCGAGCAGTACGTC. Translation: CASSLGLAGGSEQYV.

The chain recombines TRBV6-2 or TRBV6-3 with TRBJ2-1; D perhaps matches TRBD1 (5 bases). Between the trimmed V and J ends, which lost 7 bases and 9 bases, there was a span of 10 bases. This CDR3 is built from 11 residues. Germline values: CDR1 MNHEY, CDR2 SVGEGT. DNA of the CDR3: TGTGCCAGCACCAGGGCCTTTGAGCAGTTCTTC. Translation gives CASTRAFEQFF.

J is TRBJ2-3 and V is TRBV7-8, with TRBD2 identical over 8 bases. The CDR3 runs 18 residues. CDR1 and CDR2 (germline): SGHVS, FQNEAQ. J gave up 4 bases and V 4 bases, and 16 bases lay outside the gene matches. The CDR3 reads CASSSKRVVAGRSDTQYF. The CDR3 nucleotides are TGTGCCAGCAGCTCGAAGCGGGTAGTAGCGGGAAGGTCAGATACGCAGTATTTT.

This chain joins TRBV6-5 and TRBJ1-4; TRBD1 aligns across 7 bases. The CDR3 is 14 amino acids. Germline V gene sequence: CDR1 MNHEY, CDR2 SVGAGI. V was pared by 6 bases and J by 7 bases, with 8 bases of the junction left unmatched. The DNA for the CDR3 is TGTGCCAGCAGCCCAGGGGGAGTGAGTGAAAAACTGTTTTTT. This encodes CASSPGGVSEKLFF.

This clonotype was detected only once. This chain joins TRBV5-6 and TRBJ2-2, with TRBD2 as a possible D gene (6 bases). From germline, CDR1 is SGHDT and CDR2 YYEEEE. The CDR3 runs 14 residues. The V end lost 0 bases, the J end lost 5 bases, and 8 bases lay between the germline ends. The CDR3 DNA sequence: TGTGCCAGCAGCTTGGGGGACTTGACCGGGGAGCTGTTTTTT. This gives the protein CASSLGDLTGELFF.

This clonotype is a singleton in its sample. The chain recombines TRBV7-2 with TRBJ2-5; 11 bases fit TRBD2. Germline V gene sequence: CDR1 SGHTA, CDR2 FQGNSA. Germline trimming cut 1 base from V and 7 bases from J; bases unmatched to any gene: 5. This CDR3 has 15 residues. The CDR3 region is CASSLETSGSMTQYF. In DNA, the CDR3 is TGTGCCAGCAGCTTAGAAACTAGCGGGAGTATGACCCAGTACTTC.

As concerns this clonotype: At one boundary the junction diverges from the germline segment, which might be a read error. The chain combines TRBV7-7 with TRBJ2-2; unclear D gene. Germline V lookup: CDR1 SSHAT, CDR2 FNYEAQ (reference sequence). The CDR3 runs 14 residues. The CDR3 region is CASSRTLNTGELFF. DNA of the CDR3: TGTGCTAGCAGCCGGACCTTGAACACCGGGGAGCTGTTTTTT.

The genes are TRBV7-9 and TRBJ2-6; 8 bases are shared with TRBD1. There are 17 residues in the CDR3. The J segment lost 4 bases and the V segment lost 5 bases, leaving 10 bases of the junction unmatched. The germline gives CDR1 SEHNR, CDR2 FQNEAQ (reference sequence). The CDR3 DNA follows: TGTGCCAGCAGCGCCAAGGACAGGGTGACCGGGGCCAACGTCCTGACTTTC. This sequence encodes CASSAKDRVTGANVLTF.

This clonotype was observed a handful of times. V is TRBV4-3 and J is TRBJ2-1, with 11 bases matching TRBD2. With 3 bases clipped from V and 5 bases from J, the junction kept 6 bases outside the gene matches. This CDR3 spans 16 amino acids. Germline V lookup: CDR1 LGHNA, CDR2 YSLEER. CDR3 in DNA: TGCGCCAGCAGCCATATCCTAGCGGGAGGCGACAATGAGCAGTTCTTC. It is translated as CASSHILAGGDNEQFF.

CDR3 in amino acids: CASRTYGTGSNGYTF. CDR3 bases: TGTGCCAGCAGAACCTATGGGACAGGGTCGAATGGCTACACCTTC. The V gene is TRBV27, the J gene TRBJ1-2, with 9 bases that match TRBD1. The CDR3 sequence is 15 residues long. V was pared by 6 bases and J by 6 bases, with 11 bases of the junction left unmatched. The V gene's germline CDR1 is MNHEY and CDR2 SMNVEV (reference sequence).

In this sample, this clonotype turned up many times. This chain uses TRBV7-8 with TRBJ1-2; D uncertain. Per germline, CDR1 SGHVS and CDR2 FQNEAQ. This CDR3 is built from 13 residues. V was clipped by 2 bases and J by 4 bases, with 8 bases between them. DNA of the CDR3: TGTGCCAGCAGCTTATTAAGTGGCTATGGCTACACCTTC. Its translation is CASSLLSGYGYTF.

This chain connects TRBV18 to TRBJ1-2; 8 positions agree with TRBD1. V lost 3 bases to trimming and J lost 7 bases; unmatched junction nucleotides: 4. This CDR3 spans 13 amino acids. From germline, CDR1 is KGHSH and CDR2 LQKENI. CDR3: CASSPDRGSGYTF. The CDR3 region has the DNA TGTGCCAGCTCACCCGACAGGGGTAGTGGCTACACCTTC. The whole variable domain, remainder taken from reference TRBV18 and TRBJ1-2, is NAGVMQNPRHLVRRRGQEARLRCSPMKGHSHVYWYRQLPEEGLKFMVYLQKENIIDESGMPKERFSAEFPKEGPSILRIQQVVRGDSAAYFCASSPDRGSGYTFGSGTRLTVV.

Ten or more counts support this clonotype. The chain carries TRBV19 and TRBJ1-1; D uncertain. The CDR3 covers 15 residues. V was pared by 3 bases and J by 2 bases, with 13 bases between. CDR1 and CDR2 (germline): LNHDA, SQIVND (reference sequence). DNA for the CDR3: TGTGCCAGTAGTATCGGGTTCACGGATAACACTGAAGCTTTCTTT. This gives the protein CASSIGFTDNTEAFF.

This clonotype was seen repeatedly, ten times or more. The chain links TRBV7-8 to TRBJ1-3; D is perhaps TRBD1 (6 bases). This CDR3 is built from 16 residues. The germline V gene has CDR1 SGHVS and CDR2 FQNEAQ. Trimming cost V 5 bases and J 0 bases, with 14 bases left between them. CDR3 sequence reads: CASSTDSLLSGNTIYF. The CDR3 bases are TGTGCCAGCAGCACGGACAGTCTTCTCTCTGGAAACACCATATATTTT. Filled out from reference TRBV7-8 and TRBJ1-3, the complete variable domain reads GAGVSQSPRYKVAKRGQDVALRCDPISGHVSLFWYQQALGQGPEFLTYFQNEAQLDKSGLPSDRFFAERPEGSVSTLKIQRTQQEDSAVYLCASSTDSLLSGNTIYFGEGSWLTVV.

In its sample, this clonotype was seen a few times. The chain joins TRBV4-3 to TRBJ2-1; no clear D. Germline lookup yields CDR1 LGHNA and CDR2 YSLEER. The CDR3 length is 13 residues. V lost 0 bases and J 10 bases, leaving 10 bases between the germline ends. CDR3: CASSQDPSWEQFF. CDR3 DNA: TGCGCCAGCAGCCAAGACCCTTCTTGGGAGCAGTTCTTC.

This clonotype showed up just a few times. The chain uses TRBV6-6 and TRBJ2-3; TRBD2 aligns across 15 bases. The CDR3 spans 21 residues. Per germline, CDR1 MNHNY and CDR2 SVGAGI (reference sequence). The junction had 18 bases not matched to a gene; V was cut back by 5 bases and J by 3 bases. The chain's CDR3 is CASSNYPRTSGRAVITDTQYF. The CDR3 bases are TGTGCCAGCAGTAACTACCCGCGGACTAGCGGGAGGGCCGTGATAACAGATACGCAGTATTTT.

J is TRBJ1-2 and V is TRBV4-1; tentative D call: TRBD1 (5 bases). From germline, CDR1 is MGHRA and CDR2 YSYEKL. The CDR3 consists of 15 residues. The V end was cut by 1 base, the J end by 5 bases, with 14 bases between. The chain's CDR3 is CASSQVRGEAYGYTF. The CDR3 region has the DNA TGCGCCAGCAGCCAAGTTCGGGGGGAAGCGTATGGCTACACCTTC.

This clonotype has just a few counts. The chain is built from TRBV7-2 and TRBJ2-7; no clear D. This CDR3 region has 14 residues. V was cut by 5 bases and J by 1 base, with 12 bases left in between. CDR1 is SGHTA and CDR2 is FQGNSA in the germline V gene. The CDR3 DNA follows: TGTGCCAGCAGCCCAGTCCTCAGGTCCTACGAGCAGTACTTC. Protein sequence: CASSPVLRSYEQYF.

This clonotype turned up a few times. V gene TRBV20-1 combines with J gene TRBJ2-3; 7 positions match TRBD2. CDR1 and CDR2 (germline): DFQATT, SNEGSKA (reference sequence). V lost 6 bases to trimming and J lost 4 bases; unmatched junction nucleotides: 16. CDR3 length: 16 residues. The CDR3 loop reads CSATPPSGGYADTQYF. The CDR3 region has the DNA TGCAGTGCCACTCCCCCTAGCGGCGGATATGCAGATACGCAGTATTTT.

The chain joins TRBV18 to TRBJ2-6; D call uncertain. The CDR3 is 15 residues long. Looked up from germline, CDR1 is KGHSH and CDR2 is LQKENI. With 1 base removed from V and 4 bases from J, the gap between germline ends came to 8 bases. This CDR3 is CASSPQNTGANVLTF. The CDR3 region has the DNA TGTGCCAGCTCACCACAGAACACAGGGGCCAACGTCCTGACTTTC.

The chain carries TRBV24-1 and TRBJ2-5, with 10 bases that match TRBD2. The V gene's germline CDR1 is KGHDR and CDR2 SFDVKD. The CDR3 is 17 residues long. The V and J ends lost 4 bases and 6 bases, in that order; junction bases with no gene match: 13. The CDR3: CATSESKREGVEKTQYF. The DNA of the CDR3 is TGTGCCACCAGTGAATCGAAGCGGGAGGGGGTCGAGAAGACCCAGTACTTC.

This clonotype was seen more than once but under ten times. The chain couples TRBV6-5 to TRBJ1-1, with TRBD1 as a possible D gene (5 bases). Germline assignment: CDR1 MNHEY and CDR2 SVGAGI. V lost 6 bases and J lost 2, with 10 bases in between. The CDR3 length is 13 residues. This CDR3 is CASSGTPNTEAFF. CDR3 nucleotides: TGTGCCAGCAGCGGGACCCCTAACACTGAAGCTTTCTTT.

The chain combines TRBV12-3 or TRBV12-4 with TRBJ2-1, with D perhaps matching TRBD2 (6 bases). The CDR3 is 13 amino acids. V gave up 5 bases and J gave up 6 bases, with 11 bases separating them. The CDR3 coding sequence is TGTGCCAGCAGTCCCACTAGCCCCAATGAGCAGTTCTTC. It is translated as CASSPTSPNEQFF.